The clone carrying this TCR beta chain has only a few counts. This entry is derived from a study of blood T cell repertoires in COVID-19. Study details: Sources were T cells, B-cell-depleted T cells, or PBMCs; the material itself was cDNA or gDNA.

Authors' analysis steps: Amplification of reference gene primers provided the estimated nucleated cell counts. Sequenced by immunoSEQ multiplex PCR; TCRdb stores in-frame clones only, minus some. V and J calls and clone size are those listed in that table; D and trimming were worked out from the DNA. This sample has roughly 100,000 clones, with 75% to 90% found just once. V was cut by 1 base and J by 1 base, with 9 bases left in between. CDR1 and CDR2 (germline): LGHNA, YNFKEQ. This CDR3 has 15 amino acids. The J gene is TRBJ2-3, the V gene TRBV4-2; D not resolved. The origin of this receptor is a woman aged 65 to 85 with acute or convalescent COVID-19. The sample comprised peripheral blood. The DNA of the CDR3 is TGTGCCAGCAGCCAAGTGGAACGGGGCACAGATACGCAGTATTTT. Protein product: CASSQVERGTDTQYF.